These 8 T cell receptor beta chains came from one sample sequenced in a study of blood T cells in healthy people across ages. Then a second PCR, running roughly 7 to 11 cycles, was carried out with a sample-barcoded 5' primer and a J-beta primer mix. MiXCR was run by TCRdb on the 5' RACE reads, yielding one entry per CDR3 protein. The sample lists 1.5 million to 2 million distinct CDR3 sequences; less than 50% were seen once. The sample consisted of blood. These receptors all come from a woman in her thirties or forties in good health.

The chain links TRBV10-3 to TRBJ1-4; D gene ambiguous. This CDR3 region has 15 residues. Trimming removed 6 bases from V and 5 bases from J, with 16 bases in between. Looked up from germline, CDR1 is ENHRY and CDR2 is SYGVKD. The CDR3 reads CAIRDGSTLNEKLFF. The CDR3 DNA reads TGTGCCATCAGGGACGGATCCACCTTAAATGAAAAACTGTTTTTT.

The CDR3: CASSSTGTADSPLHF. CDR3 DNA: TGTGCCAGCAGCTCAACCGGGACAGCCGATTCACCCCTCCACTTT. The chain has TRBV7-9 and TRBJ1-6; 7 bases fit TRBD1. There are 15 residues in the CDR3. Germline values: CDR1 SEHNR, CDR2 FQNEAQ (reference sequence). V was clipped by 4 bases and J by 8 bases; unmatched bases: 8.

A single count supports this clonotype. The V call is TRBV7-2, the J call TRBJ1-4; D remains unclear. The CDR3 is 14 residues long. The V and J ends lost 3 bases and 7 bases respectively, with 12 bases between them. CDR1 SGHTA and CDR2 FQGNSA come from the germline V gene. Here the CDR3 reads CASSLRVIGEKLFF. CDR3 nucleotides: TGTGCCAGCAGCTTGAGGGTGATTGGTGAAAAACTGTTTTTT.

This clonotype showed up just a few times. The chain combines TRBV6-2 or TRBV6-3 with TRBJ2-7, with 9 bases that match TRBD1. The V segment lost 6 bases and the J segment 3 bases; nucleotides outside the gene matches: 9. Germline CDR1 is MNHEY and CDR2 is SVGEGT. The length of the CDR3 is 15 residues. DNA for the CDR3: TGTGCCAGCAGACGAGACAGGGGGGTGGTCTACGAGCAGTACTTC. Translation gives CASRRDRGVVYEQYF.

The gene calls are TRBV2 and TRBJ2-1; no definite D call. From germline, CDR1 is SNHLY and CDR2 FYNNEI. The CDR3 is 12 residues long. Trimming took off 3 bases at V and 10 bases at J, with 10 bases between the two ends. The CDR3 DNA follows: TGTGCCAGCAGTGAGGGTTTATGGGAGCAGTTCTTC. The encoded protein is CASSEGLWEQFF.

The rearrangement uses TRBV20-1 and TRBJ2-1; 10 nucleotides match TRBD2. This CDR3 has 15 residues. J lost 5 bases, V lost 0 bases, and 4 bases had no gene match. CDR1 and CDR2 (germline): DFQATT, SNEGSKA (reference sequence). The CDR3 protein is CSARDRLAGDNEQFF. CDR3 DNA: TGCAGTGCTAGAGATAGGCTAGCGGGGGACAATGAGCAGTTCTTC.

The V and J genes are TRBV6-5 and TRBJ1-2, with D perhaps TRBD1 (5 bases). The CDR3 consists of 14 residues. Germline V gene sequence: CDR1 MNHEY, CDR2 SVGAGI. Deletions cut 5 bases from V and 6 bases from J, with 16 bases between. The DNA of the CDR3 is TGTGCCAGCAGTACCGGGGGACGTGCTAATGGCTACACCTTC. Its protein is CASSTGGRANGYTF.

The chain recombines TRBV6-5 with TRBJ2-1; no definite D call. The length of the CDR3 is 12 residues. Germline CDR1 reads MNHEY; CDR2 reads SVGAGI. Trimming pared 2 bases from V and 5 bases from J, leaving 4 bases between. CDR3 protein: CASSYNHNEQFF. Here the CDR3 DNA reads TGTGCCAGCAGTTACAATCACAATGAGCAGTTCTTC.